The next 16 T cell receptor beta chains were all read from a single sample in a study of metastatic and nonmetastatic thyroid tumors. With MiXCR, TCRdb called clones anew from the PCR reads. Found here are around 15,000 clones, approximately 23% of them singletons; the top ten hold less than 8%. Thyroid surgery had not been preceded by any treatment in any patient. Specimen: adjacent normal tissue. The receptor source for this set is a female donor with papillary thyroid cancer or a benign thyroid nodule (not recorded which). Some clones in this sample may be carry-over from other donors' samples.

This clone has at least ten counts. Compared with germline, one end of the junction differs, possibly owing to a read error. The rearrangement uses TRBV11-3 and TRBJ2-5; D might be TRBD2 (7 bases). Germline values: CDR1 SGHNT, CDR2 YENEEA. The length of the CDR3 is 18 residues. This CDR3 is CVSSLGAGALRAQETQYF. CDR3 nucleotide sequence: TGTGTCAGCAGCTTAGGGGCGGGGGCACTAAGGGCCCAAGAGACCCAGTACTTC.

This chain joins TRBV13 and TRBJ2-1; D possibly corresponds to TRBD2 (6 bases). The CDR3 is made up of 17 amino acids. The V end was cut by 5 bases, the J end by 3 bases, with 20 bases between. CDR1 PRHDT and CDR2 FYEKMQ come from the germline V gene (reference sequence). In DNA form, the CDR3 reads TGTGCCAGCAGCCATGGCGTGGGGAGGTCTTTCTACAATGAGCAGTTCTTC. Protein: CASSHGVGRSFYNEQFF. Using reference TRBV13 and TRBJ2-1 for the parts outside the CDR3, the full variable domain is AAGVIQSPRHLIKEKRETATLKCYPIPRHDTVYWYQQGPGQDPQFLISFYEKMQSDKGSIPDRFSAQQFSDYHSELNMSSLELGDSALYFCASSHGVGRSFYNEQFFGPGTRLTVL.

This clone is medium-sized by share. The CDR3 sequence is CSASSYEQYF. DNA for the CDR3: TGCAGTGCTAGCAGTTACGAGCAGTACTTC. The chain recombines TRBV20-1 with TRBJ2-7; D gene unclear. Germline V gene sequence: CDR1 DFQATT, CDR2 SNEGSKA (reference sequence). This CDR3 region has 10 residues. Trimming removed 3 bases at V and 4 bases at J, with 4 bases between.

This clone is deemed medium-sized. The chain links TRBV28 to TRBJ2-1; maybe TRBD2 (5 bases). The CDR3 is 15 amino acids. From germline, CDR1 is MDHEN and CDR2 SYDVKM. Trimming cost V 3 bases and J 5 bases, with 14 bases left between them. The CDR3 coding sequence is TGTGCCAGCAGTTTGGTGAGGGTGGGTAACAATGAGCAGTTCTTC. Translating it yields CASSLVRVGNNEQFF.

V gene TRBV25-1 combines with J gene TRBJ2-5, with D possibly being TRBD2 (7 bases). The CDR3 contains 12 residues. CDR1 and CDR2 (germline): MGHDK, SYGVNS. V lost 8 bases, J lost 5 bases, and 12 bases lay in between. The CDR3 sequence: CASLGGAETQYF. The CDR3 nucleotides are TGTGCCAGCTTAGGGGGGGCGGAGACCCAGTACTTC.

This chain joins TRBV5-5 and TRBJ2-7; D ambiguous. Germline V gene data show CDR1 as SGHKS and CDR2 as YYEKEE (reference sequence). The germline V and J ends were trimmed by 1 base and 0 bases, with 8 bases remaining between them. CDR3 size: 14 residues. The CDR3 DNA reads as TGTGCCAGCAGCTTGCGACCAGTCTCCTACGAGCAGTACTTC. It specifies CASSLRPVSYEQYF.

This clone was recorded at least ten times. The rearrangement uses TRBV3-1 and TRBJ1-6; 7 bases map to TRBD1. V gave up 8 bases and J gave up 7 bases; unmatched junction bases: 11. The CDR3 has 15 amino acids. Germline lookup yields CDR1 LGHDT and CDR2 YNNKEL (reference sequence). The CDR3 loop is CASGSFQGVNSPLHF. For the CDR3, the DNA is TGTGCCAGCGGCTCATTTCAGGGGGTGAATTCACCCCTCCACTTT.

The V and J genes are TRBV7-2 and TRBJ2-1; 10 bases align to TRBD1. The CDR3 loop spans 19 amino acids. V trimming: 3 bases; J trimming: 4 bases; junction bases outside the gene matches: 15. The germline CDR1 and CDR2 sequences are SGHTA and FQGNSA. This CDR3 reads CASSFMGQGRSARYNEQFF. In nucleotides, the CDR3 is TGTGCCAGCAGCTTTATGGGACAGGGGCGTAGCGCGAGGTACAATGAGCAGTTCTTC.

The rearrangement joins TRBV5-1 to TRBJ1-3; D not resolved. V lost 0 bases and J 4 bases, leaving 2 bases between the germline ends. The CDR3 has 12 residues. CDR1 is SGHRS, CDR2 YFSETQ, per germline. The CDR3 is CASSLEGNTIYF. The CDR3 coding sequence is TGCGCCAGCAGCTTGGAAGGAAACACCATATATTTT.

This clone was counted many times. For the CDR3, the DNA is TGCAGTGCTCCGAAACAGGGGACGTTGAATGAGCAGTTCTTC. This translates into CSAPKQGTLNEQFF. The chain joins TRBV20-1 to TRBJ2-1, with 7 bases matching TRBD1. The CDR3 is 14 amino acids. Trimming at V came to 5 bases and at J to 7 bases, leaving 11 bases not matched to a gene. In germline, CDR1 is DFQATT, CDR2 SNEGSKA (reference sequence).

There are a few counts of this clone. V gene TRBV29-1 combines with J gene TRBJ1-2; the D is unclear. The germline V gene has CDR1 SQVTM and CDR2 ANQGSEA. The CDR3 spans 12 residues. The V end was cut by 3 bases, the J end by 4 bases, with 9 bases between. The CDR3 protein is CSVEWTPYGYTF. The CDR3 nucleotides read TGCAGCGTTGAGTGGACGCCCTATGGCTACACCTTC.

Sample share makes this clone medium-sized. CDR3 loop: CASSVISGSGYEQYF. DNA for the CDR3: TGTGCCAGCAGTGTCATTAGCGGGAGTGGATACGAGCAGTACTTC. The chain couples TRBV28 to TRBJ2-7, with 9 bases aligning to TRBD2. In germline, CDR1 is MDHEN, CDR2 SYDVKM. The trim removed 5 bases at V and 4 bases at J, leaving 9 bases unmatched. The CDR3 is 15 residues long.

This clone showed up just a few times. DNA of the CDR3: TGCAGTGCTAGAGGGACAAGTAATTCACCCCTCCACTTT. Translation gives CSARGTSNSPLHF. The chain uses TRBV20-1 and TRBJ1-6, with a weak D call TRBD1 (5 bases). Germline CDR1 DFQATT, CDR2 SNEGSKA (reference sequence). The CDR3 consists of 13 residues. Trimming left V 1 base short and J 6 bases short, with 7 bases between.

Details on this clone: A much larger clone differs by one base, so this may be a read error. V is TRBV4-1 and J is TRBJ2-7; 11 bases fit TRBD2. The length of the CDR3 is 17 residues. Looked up from germline, CDR1 is MGHRA and CDR2 is YSYEKL. The V segment lost 5 bases and the J segment 12 bases; nucleotides outside the gene matches: 21. The DNA for the CDR3 is TGCGCCAGCAGCAACTTAGGAGAGACTAGCGGGAATTACGACCGGTACTTC. This encodes CASSNLGETSGNYDRYF.

This clone was found a few times. J is TRBJ2-7 and V is TRBV6-9; D remains unclear. The CDR3 runs 14 residues. Germline CDR1 and CDR2: MNHGY and SVAAGI. V was cut by 0 bases and J by 10 bases, with 16 bases left in between. CDR3 nucleotide sequence: TGTGCCAGCAGTTATTCTAATAGGGTTGGGGATCAGTACTTC. Protein sequence: CASSYSNRVGDQYF.

A few counts support this clone. The genes are TRBV28 and TRBJ1-1, with D possibly TRBD1 on 5 matching bases. V lost 3 bases and J lost 2, with 10 bases in between. Per the germline V gene, CDR1 is MDHEN and CDR2 is SYDVKM. The CDR3 loop spans 14 amino acids. CDR3 amino acids: CASSFTTVNTEAFF. The DNA for the CDR3 is TGTGCCAGCAGTTTCACGACAGTTAACACTGAAGCTTTCTTT.